This T cell receptor beta chain is from a study of T cell changes during pregnancy in multiple sclerosis. TCRdb's table, derived via immunoSEQ multiplex PCR, lists solely in-frame clones and lacks some. The table has some 100,000 clones, 85% to 95% seen once; the top ten hold 0.7% to 0.9%. This clone appeared once. The CDR3 contains 15 residues. Germline CDR1 reads LNHNV; CDR2 reads YYDKDF (reference sequence). The V segment lost 8 bases and the J segment 4 bases; nucleotides outside the gene matches: 7. The clonotype comes from a female donor with multiple sclerosis, enrolled in a pregnancy study. Sample: peripheral blood, taken before pregnancy. This sequence joins TRBV15 and TRBJ2-1; the match to TRBD1 covers 11 bases. CDR3 DNA sequence: TGTGCCACCCGGACAGGGGGCTACCGTTACAATGAGCAGTTCTTC. This gives the protein CATRTGGYRYNEQFF.